Sequencing of this T cell receptor beta chain was carried out in a study of technical replicates of blood from a handful of donors. The CDR3 spans 13 residues. Germline values: CDR1 SGHDT, CDR2 YYEEEE. Trimming shortened V by 2 bases and J by 4 bases, and 9 bases separated the two germline ends. Assay used: immunoSEQ multiplex PCR; TCRdb lists only in-frame clones, some missing. The table shows over 30,000 clones, with 90% to 95% occurring only once. Sequences were obtained from PBMCs. J is TRBJ1-2 and V is TRBV5-6; D perhaps matches TRBD1 (5 bases). The receptor was isolated from a human donor in good health. Some clones in this sample may be carry-over from other donors' samples. The CDR3 DNA reads as TGTGCCAGCAGCTTATCTACAGGCTATGGCTACACCTTC. Protein product: CASSLSTGYGYTF.